This T cell receptor beta chain derives from a study of Ad26.COV2.S vaccination and SARS-CoV-2 variants. Study observations and caveats: The placebo group had lower spike-specific TCR breadth than the vaccine recipients did. The authors reported substantial breadth in spike-specific CD8+ and CD4+ T cell responses after vaccination.

Clones were read by immunoSEQ multiplex PCR, and TCRdb kept only the in-frame ones, dropping some. The sample lists a few hundred thousand clones, 83% occurring once. Regarding treatment: roughly 20 received Ad26.COV2.S at low or high dose, single or two shots; about 5 received placebo; per-sample allocation not given. Specimen acquisition occurred on day 63 following the initial vaccine or placebo injection. A Boston donor was an adult aged 18-55 years. To note about this clone: Its antigen is not identified.

The germline V gene encodes CDR1 KGHSH and CDR2 LQKENI. CDR3 length: 14 residues. With V trimmed by 5 bases and J by 5 bases, 6 bases remained unmatched. The receptor's source is a person aged 18 to 65 who received the Ad26.COV2.S COVID-19 vaccine or a placebo. This specimen consisted of peripheral blood, obtained in a trial of Ad26.COV2.S vaccine versus placebo. The chain combines TRBV18 with TRBJ2-7; the match to TRBD2 covers 10 bases. CDR3 region: CASSFSGRADEQYF. As DNA, the CDR3 is TGTGCCAGCTCATTCAGCGGGAGGGCCGACGAGCAGTACTTC.